The rows below give T cell receptor beta chains drawn from one sample of a study of CD8+CD57+ T cells in acquired aplastic anemia. Via MiXCR, TCRdb re-called the reads, giving one row per CDR3 protein. The data contain roughly 250,000 distinct CDR3 sequences, less than 85% of them singletons. The material sequenced was sorted CD4+, CD8+, or CD8+CD57+ T cells (not recorded which) from PBMCs. These receptors came from a human donor with aplastic anemia. CDR3s include the opening cysteine and the closing phenylalanine or tryptophan. D genes are given only for firm matches. Not every row has a clone size; where given, it reads once, few, many or a size class.

d_gene: NA
v_gene: TRBV11-3
abundance: NA
len: 14
j_gene: TRBJ2-1
CDR3aa: CASRLGGADNEQFF
CDR3nt: TGTGCCAGCAGATTAGGCGGGGCAGACAATGAGCAGTTCTTC

d_gene: TRBD2
v_gene: TRBV7-3
abundance: NA
len: 14
j_gene: TRBJ2-3
CDR3aa: CASSFAGGPETEYF
CDR3nt: TGTGCTAGCAGCTTTGCGGGAGGTCCCGAGACGGAGTATTTT

d_gene: TRBD1
v_gene: TRBV5-4
abundance: NA
len: 16
j_gene: TRBJ2-2
CDR3aa: CASSFTTGVGHAELFF
CDR3nt: TGTGCCAGCAGCTTTACTACAGGGGTAGGGCACGCGGAGCTGTTTTTT

d_gene: TRBD2
v_gene: TRBV5-1
abundance: NA
len: 15
j_gene: TRBJ2-1
CDR3aa: CASSPVREGRNEQFF
CDR3nt: TGCGCCAGCAGCCCGGTGCGGGAGGGTCGGAATGAGCAGTTCTTC

d_gene: NA
v_gene: TRBV15
abundance: NA
len: 14
j_gene: TRBJ2-3
CDR3aa: CASSGERTPDTQYF
CDR3nt: TGTGCCAGCAGCGGAGAGAGGACTCCAGATACGCAGTATTTT

d_gene: NA
v_gene: TRBV7-3
abundance: once
len: 16
j_gene: TRBJ1-2
CDR3aa: CASSSRLTGVYTFYTF
CDR3nt: TGTGCCAGCAGCTCACGCCTTACAGGTGTCTACACCTTCTACACCTTC

d_gene: NA
v_gene: TRBV7-9
abundance: NA
len: 13
j_gene: TRBJ1-6
CDR3aa: CASSLDVGVTHHF
CDR3nt: TGTGCCAGCAGCTTAGATGTCGGGGTGACCCACCACTTT

d_gene: NA
v_gene: TRBV9
abundance: NA
len: 14
j_gene: TRBJ2-3
CDR3aa: CASSVGSGTDTHYF
CDR3nt: NA

d_gene: TRBD2
v_gene: TRBV29-1
abundance: NA
len: 13
j_gene: TRBJ2-7
CDR3aa: CSGAIAGSYEQYF
CDR3nt: TGCAGCGGCGCAATAGCGGGCTCCTACGAGCAGTACTTC

d_gene: NA
v_gene: TRBV7-9
abundance: NA
len: 14
j_gene: TRBJ1-2
CDR3aa: CASRLAAPANSIQF
CDR3nt: TGTGCCAGTAGACTGGCAGCTCCAGCCAATAGCATTCAGTTC

d_gene: NA
v_gene: TRBV12-3/TRBV12-4
abundance: NA
len: 12
j_gene: TRBJ2-7
CDR3aa: CASSYNSYEQYF
CDR3nt: TGTGCCAGCAGCTATAACTCCTACGAGCAGTACTTC

d_gene: NA
v_gene: TRBV29-1
abundance: NA
len: 11
j_gene: TRBJ2-7
CDR3aa: CSFSDSYEEFF
CDR3nt: TGCAGCTTTTCCGACAGCTACGAAGAGTTCTTC

d_gene: NA
v_gene: TRBV2
abundance: NA
len: 13
j_gene: TRBJ1-2
CDR3aa: CACVGLGNDGYTF
CDR3nt: TGTGCCTGCGTGGGCCTGGGCAACGATGGGTACACCTTC

d_gene: NA
v_gene: TRBV5-6
abundance: NA
len: 15
j_gene: TRBJ1-2
CDR3aa: CASSWQRVGIYGYTF
CDR3nt: TGTGCCAGCAGCTGGCAGAGGGTGGGTATTTATGGCTACACCTTC

d_gene: NA
v_gene: TRBV2
abundance: NA
len: 14
j_gene: TRBJ2-5
CDR3aa: CASSGASGQETQYF
CDR3nt: TGTGCCAGCAGCGGAGCCAGCGGGCAAGAGACCCAGTACTTC

d_gene: NA
v_gene: TRBV7-8
abundance: NA
len: 15
j_gene: TRBJ2-3
CDR3aa: CASSVGGADTATQYF
CDR3nt: TGTGCCAGCAGCGTAGGAGGAGCGGACACAGCTACGCAGTATTTT